The rows below give T cell receptor beta chains drawn from one sample of a study of T cells in Graves' hyperthyroidism and ophthalmopathy. MiXCR was run by TCRdb on the multiplex PCR reads, yielding one entry per CDR3 protein. Here the sample spans some 460,000 distinct CDR3 sequences, approximately 14% being singletons. The sample taken for sequencing was blood. The source is a woman under 30 with Graves' hyperthyroidism. CDR3s include the opening cysteine and the closing phenylalanine or tryptophan. The order of the fields is CDR3 length, clone size, J gene, V gene, D gene, CDR3 protein, CDR3 DNA. D genes are given only for firm matches. For some rows the clone size is stated as once, few or many, or as a class when expanded; others skip it.

CDR3 length: 11
clone size: .
J gene: TRBJ2-7
V gene: TRBV7-2
D gene: .
CDR3 protein: CAWSNKGEQYF
CDR3 DNA: TGTGCCTGGAGCAACAAGGGCGAGCAGTACTTC

CDR3 length: 16
clone size: .
J gene: TRBJ2-1
V gene: TRBV7-9
D gene: .
CDR3 protein: CASSLIMGGAYNEQFF
CDR3 DNA: TGTGCCAGCAGCTTAATAATGGGCGGGGCCTACAATGAGCAGTTCTTC

CDR3 length: 14
clone size: .
J gene: TRBJ1-5
V gene: TRBV6-1
D gene: .
CDR3 protein: CASSFRDGPRPQHF
CDR3 DNA: TGTGCCAGCAGTTTCCGGGACGGCCCGAGGCCCCAGCATTTT

CDR3 length: 14
clone size: many
J gene: TRBJ2-3
V gene: TRBV24-1
D gene: .
CDR3 protein: CATSDSPQKDTQYF
CDR3 DNA: TGTGCCACCAGTGATTCGCCACAGAAAGATACGCAGTATTTT

CDR3 length: 15
clone size: .
J gene: TRBJ1-3
V gene: TRBV2
D gene: TRBD1
CDR3 protein: CASRETTGSGNTIYF
CDR3 DNA: TGTGCCAGCAGGGAAACGACAGGGTCTGGAAACACCATATATTTT

CDR3 length: 12
clone size: many
J gene: TRBJ2-5
V gene: TRBV20-1
D gene: .
CDR3 protein: CSATGPRETQYF
CDR3 DNA: TGCAGTGCTACTGGACCGAGGGAGACCCAGTACTTC

CDR3 length: 18
clone size: .
J gene: TRBJ1-5
V gene: TRBV4-1
D gene: .
CDR3 protein: CASSRNVVDTISNQPQHF
CDR3 DNA: TGCGCCAGCAGCCGAAACGTCGTCGACACAATTAGCAATCAGCCCCAGCATTTT

CDR3 length: 14
clone size: few
J gene: TRBJ2-1
V gene: TRBV29-1
D gene: .
CDR3 protein: CSVNPPGHYNEQFF
CDR3 DNA: TGCAGCGTTAATCCACCGGGTCACTACAATGAGCAGTTCTTC

CDR3 length: 14
clone size: few
J gene: TRBJ1-2
V gene: TRBV14
D gene: .
CDR3 protein: CASSQRQEFYGYTF
CDR3 DNA: TGTGCCAGCAGCCAACGTCAAGAGTTCTATGGCTACACCTTC

CDR3 length: 17
clone size: many
J gene: TRBJ1-5
V gene: TRBV19
D gene: .
CDR3 protein: CASKDGRIILGNQPQHF
CDR3 DNA: TGTGCCAGCAAAGACGGTCGTATTATTTTGGGCAATCAGCCCCAGCATTTT

CDR3 length: 16
clone size: .
J gene: TRBJ2-1
V gene: TRBV9
D gene: .
CDR3 protein: CASSVEMRAEWNEQFF
CDR3 DNA: TGTGCCAGCAGCGTAGAAATGAGGGCCGAATGGAATGAGCAGTTCTTC

CDR3 length: 13
clone size: many
J gene: TRBJ2-1
V gene: TRBV6-2/TRBV6-3
D gene: TRBD2
CDR3 protein: CASSYSGGGEQFF
CDR3 DNA: TGTGCCAGCAGTTACTCGGGGGGGGGTGAGCAGTTCTTC

CDR3 length: 15
clone size: many
J gene: TRBJ2-3
V gene: TRBV2
D gene: .
CDR3 protein: CASSERQVSTDTQYF
CDR3 DNA: TGTGCCAGCAGTGAAAGACAAGTTAGCACAGATACGCAGTATTTT

CDR3 length: 11
clone size: .
J gene: TRBJ2-1
V gene: TRBV6-1
D gene: .
CDR3 protein: CASLFGSEQFF
CDR3 DNA: TGTGCCAGCCTATTCGGCAGTGAGCAGTTCTTC

CDR3 length: 14
clone size: many
J gene: TRBJ2-3
V gene: TRBV28
D gene: .
CDR3 protein: CASSPRTVSDTQYF
CDR3 DNA: TGTGCCAGCAGTCCCAGGACAGTTTCAGATACGCAGTATTTT

CDR3 length: 17
clone size: many
J gene: TRBJ2-3
V gene: TRBV9
D gene: TRBD2
CDR3 protein: CASSRRGLAGSTDTQYF
CDR3 DNA: TGTGCCAGCAGCAGACGAGGACTAGCGGGGAGCACAGATACGCAGTATTTT

CDR3 length: 17
clone size: .
J gene: TRBJ2-7
V gene: TRBV18
D gene: TRBD1
CDR3 protein: CASSPLPPGQGPYEQYF
CDR3 DNA: TGTGCCAGCTCACCACTTCCCCCGGGACAGGGACCCTACGAGCAGTACTTC

CDR3 length: 12
clone size: many
J gene: TRBJ2-1
V gene: TRBV7-6
D gene: .
CDR3 protein: CASSTLEDEQFF
CDR3 DNA: TGTGCCAGCAGCACTCTAGAGGATGAGCAGTTCTTC

CDR3 length: 18
clone size: many
J gene: TRBJ2-1
V gene: TRBV12-3/TRBV12-4
D gene: TRBD2
CDR3 protein: CASSSPSGAARTYNEQFF
CDR3 DNA: TGTGCCAGCAGTTCCCCTAGCGGCGCTGCAAGAACCTACAATGAGCAGTTCTTC

CDR3 length: 15
clone size: .
J gene: TRBJ2-1
V gene: TRBV20-1
D gene: TRBD2
CDR3 protein: CSARGTSGSLNEQFF
CDR3 DNA: TGCAGTGCTAGGGGGACTAGCGGGAGTCTCAATGAGCAGTTCTTC

CDR3 length: 13
clone size: .
J gene: TRBJ1-1
V gene: TRBV4-1
D gene: .
CDR3 protein: CASSQVVLWGAFF
CDR3 DNA: TGCGCCAGCAGCCAAGTAGTCCTATGGGGGGCTTTCTTT

CDR3 length: 15
clone size: few
J gene: TRBJ2-5
V gene: TRBV19
D gene: .
CDR3 protein: CASSIPPDALKTQYF
CDR3 DNA: TGTGCCAGTAGTATCCCCCCAGACGCCCTGAAGACCCAGTACTTC

CDR3 length: 17
clone size: many
J gene: TRBJ1-2
V gene: TRBV28
D gene: TRBD1
CDR3 protein: CASRLPHFGQGPGGYTF
CDR3 DNA: TGTGCCAGCAGGCTTCCACATTTCGGACAGGGGCCCGGAGGCTACACCTTC

CDR3 length: 13
clone size: many
J gene: TRBJ2-7
V gene: TRBV28
D gene: TRBD2
CDR3 protein: CASRVAGVYEQYF
CDR3 DNA: TGTGCCAGCAGGGTAGCGGGAGTTTACGAGCAGTACTTC

CDR3 length: 14
clone size: many
J gene: TRBJ2-1
V gene: TRBV20-1
D gene: TRBD2
CDR3 protein: CSARLAGTYNEQFF
CDR3 DNA: TGCAGTGCCCGACTAGCGGGAACCTACAATGAGCAGTTCTTC

CDR3 length: 14
clone size: .
J gene: TRBJ1-5
V gene: TRBV27
D gene: TRBD1
CDR3 protein: CASRTGQVNQPQHF
CDR3 DNA: TGTGCCAGCAGGACGGGACAGGTTAATCAGCCCCAGCATTTT

CDR3 length: 13
clone size: many
J gene: TRBJ2-7
V gene: TRBV5-1
D gene: .
CDR3 protein: CASSSLQGYEQYF
CDR3 DNA: TGCGCCAGCAGCTCTTTACAGGGTTACGAGCAGTACTTC

CDR3 length: 17
clone size: many
J gene: TRBJ1-5
V gene: TRBV11-2
D gene: .
CDR3 protein: CASSPQAAGFGVQPQHF
CDR3 DNA: TGTGCCAGCAGCCCCCAGGCGGCCGGATTCGGGGTTCAGCCCCAGCATTTT

CDR3 length: 15
clone size: many
J gene: TRBJ1-5
V gene: TRBV6-1
D gene: .
CDR3 protein: CASSRDFGSNQPQHF
CDR3 DNA: TGTGCCAGCAGCCGGGACTTTGGCAGCAATCAGCCCCAGCATTTT